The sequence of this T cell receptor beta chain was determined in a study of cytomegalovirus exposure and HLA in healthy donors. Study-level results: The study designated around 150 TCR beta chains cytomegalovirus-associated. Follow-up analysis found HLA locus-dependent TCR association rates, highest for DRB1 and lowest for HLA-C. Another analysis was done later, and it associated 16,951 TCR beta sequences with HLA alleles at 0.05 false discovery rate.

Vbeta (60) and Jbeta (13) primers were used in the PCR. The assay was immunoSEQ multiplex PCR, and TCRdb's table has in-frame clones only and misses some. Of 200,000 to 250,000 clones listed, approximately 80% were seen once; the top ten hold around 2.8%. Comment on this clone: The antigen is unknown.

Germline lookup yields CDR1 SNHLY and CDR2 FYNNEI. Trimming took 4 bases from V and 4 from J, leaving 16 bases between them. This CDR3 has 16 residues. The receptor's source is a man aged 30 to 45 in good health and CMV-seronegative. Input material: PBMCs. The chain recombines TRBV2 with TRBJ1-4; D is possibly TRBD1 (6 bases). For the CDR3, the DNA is TGTGCCAGCAGTGGGGGGCCAGGGGACGTTAATGAAAAACTGTTTTTT. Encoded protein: CASSGGPGDVNEKLFF.